What follows is one T cell receptor beta chain and its context. Its target is not known. The protocol was immunoSEQ multiplex PCR, while the TCRdb copy is restricted to in-frame clones and leaves out a portion. The sample includes over 2 million clones, roughly 94% of them seen just once. Naive CD8 cells, CD45RO-negative and positively selected for CCR7, excluded terminally differentiated effector memory CD45RA+ cells. CDR1 and CDR2 (germline): LNHDA, SQIVND (reference sequence). The CDR3 has 19 amino acids. The V end lost 0 bases, the J end lost 3 bases, and 22 bases lay between the germline ends. The entry originates in a study of shared clonotypes between healthy human individuals. Study details: A donor's plate count was three for CD4 naive and three for CD4 memory; CD8 naive had two and CD8 memory one.

Study-wide results and caveats: Larger estimated richness was generally recorded for naive subsets relative to memory subsets.

The receptor's source is a man aged 18 to 30 in good health. The gene calls are TRBV19 and TRBJ2-3; D is perhaps TRBD2 (6 bases). Sequenced: naive CD8+ T cells sorted from blood. CDR3 amino acids: CASSIDAQATSGGTDTQYF. The DNA of the CDR3 is TGTGCCAGTAGTATAGATGCTCAGGCAACCAGTGGGGGGACAGATACGCAGTATTTT.